The following is a T cell receptor beta chain sequence with its context. It has no known antigen specificity. No base-level quality is on record; no much larger clone is a single base apart. The CDR3 sequence holds 14 residues, the cysteine and phenylalanine included. This entry keeps only the CDR3 DNA: 42 bases, framed from base 1. The germline V end is reduced by 1 base and the J end by 4 bases; junction bases left unmatched: 4. Based on the germline V gene, the CDR1 and CDR2 sequences are SGDLS and YYNGEE. This sample was taken from a study of response to subunit inactivated influenza vaccine (dated by TCRdb to the late 2010s). Background for the entire study: To follow how T cells responded to a trivalent subunit inactivated influenza vaccine, the researchers relied on deep quantitative profiling of the T cell receptor repertoire.

Study-level results and caveats: It was suggested by the authors that each seasonal influenza vaccination may recruit only a limited number of new T cells.

Libraries were constructed by RT-PCR. The sequencing machine was an Illumina HiSeq 2500. TCRdb cleaned the public reads at Q25 with fastp, built clones with MiXCR and kept in-frame beta chains. A single entry per CDR3 protein holds the most common genes and DNA from its merged rows. This sample is represented by 700,000 to 800,000 distinct CDR3 sequences; around 20% of them were singletons. Approximately 10% of the sample belongs to the ten largest clones. The specimen was PBMCs from blood, collected more than 4 days after vaccination. The chain uses TRBV9 and TRBJ2-7; TRBD2 matches 8 bases in the middle. This TCR derives from a man between 50 and 59 years old who received an inactivated influenza vaccine. Donor details come from another sample of the same person, matched by shared clones. The CDR3 here reads CASSVTREGYEQYF. The sequence in DNA is TGTGCCAGCAGCGTAACACGGGAGGGATACGAGCAGTACTTC. Outside the CDR3, residues come from the reference TRBV9 and TRBJ2-7 proteins, so the full variable domain is: DSGVTQTPKHLITATGQRVTLRCSPRSGDLSVYWYQQSLDQGLQFLIQYYNGEERAKGNILERFSAQQFPDLHSELNLSSLELGDSALYFCASSVTREGYEQYFGPGTRLTVT.